This TCR beta chain appears in the sequencing data of a study of Ad26.COV2.S vaccination and SARS-CoV-2 variants. Overall study: Intramuscular Ad26.COV2.S at 5x10^10 or 1x10^11 viral particles. Overall study results and limits: Placebo recipients and vaccine recipients were similar in non-spike TCR breadth.

Noted treatment: roughly 20 received Ad26.COV2.S at low or high dose, single or two shots; about 5 received placebo; per-sample allocation not given. Day 63 following the first vaccine or placebo injection was when the samples were taken. In Boston, an adult donor aged 18-55 years took part. In the vaccine, an Ad26 vector expressed the SARS-CoV-2 spike of the Wuhan strain. This table comes from immunoSEQ multiplex PCR, and its TCRdb copy is limited to in-frame clones, with some not included. The repertoire includes hundreds of thousands of clones, about 90% of them detected once, and more than 1.5% sits in the top ten. The sample holds a few counts of this clone. Its cognate antigen is unknown. Sequencing was performed on peripheral blood, taken in a trial of Ad26.COV2.S vaccine versus placebo. This receptor was taken from a person between 18 and 60 years old who received the Ad26.COV2.S COVID-19 vaccine or a placebo.

The CDR3 DNA sequence: TGTGCCAGCAGAATTAATGAAAAACTGTTTTTT. It is translated as CASRINEKLFF. V gene TRBV12-3 or TRBV12-4 combines with J gene TRBJ1-4; D gene uncertain. The V end was cut by 6 bases, the J end by 4 bases, with 3 bases between. This CDR3 region has 11 residues.